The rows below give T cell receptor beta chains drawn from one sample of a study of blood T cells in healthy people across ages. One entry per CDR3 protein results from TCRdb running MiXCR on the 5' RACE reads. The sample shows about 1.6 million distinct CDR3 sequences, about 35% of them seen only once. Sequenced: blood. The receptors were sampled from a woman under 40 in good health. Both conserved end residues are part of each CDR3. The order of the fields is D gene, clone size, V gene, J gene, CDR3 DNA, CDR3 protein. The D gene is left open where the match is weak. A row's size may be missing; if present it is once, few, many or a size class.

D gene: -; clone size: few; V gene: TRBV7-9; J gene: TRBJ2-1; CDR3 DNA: TGTGCCAGCAGCCCACCTTCGACAGACAATGAGCAGTTCTTC; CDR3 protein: CASSPPSTDNEQFF
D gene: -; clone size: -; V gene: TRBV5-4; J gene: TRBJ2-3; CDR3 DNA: TGTGCCAGCAGCTTGGGAGGGCGGATGGGCACAGATACGCAGTATTTT; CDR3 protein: CASSLGGRMGTDTQYF
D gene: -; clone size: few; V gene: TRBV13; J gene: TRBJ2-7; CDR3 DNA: TGTGCCAGCAGCTCACGGGACGGCAAGAGCTCCTACGAGCAGTACTTC; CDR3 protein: CASSSRDGKSSYEQYF
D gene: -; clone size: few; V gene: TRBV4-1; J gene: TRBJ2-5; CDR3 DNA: TGCGCCAGCAGCCGACGACTACACCAAGAGACCCAGTACTTC; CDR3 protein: CASSRRLHQETQYF
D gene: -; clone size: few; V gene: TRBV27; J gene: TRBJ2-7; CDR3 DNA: TGTGCCAGCAGTTTTCGAGCCAGGGACGAGCAGTACTTC; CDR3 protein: CASSFRARDEQYF
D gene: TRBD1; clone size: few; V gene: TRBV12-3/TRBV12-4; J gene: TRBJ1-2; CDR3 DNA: TGTGCCAGCAGTTTCCCCGGGACAGGGGATGGCTACACCTTC; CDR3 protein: CASSFPGTGDGYTF
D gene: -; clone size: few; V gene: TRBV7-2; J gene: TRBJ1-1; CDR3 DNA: TGTGCCAGCAGCTTAGTTCACAGTCTTATCACTGAAGCTTTCTTT; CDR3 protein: CASSLVHSLITEAFF
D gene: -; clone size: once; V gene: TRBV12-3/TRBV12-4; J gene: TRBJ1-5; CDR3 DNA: TGTGCCAGCAGTCCCCGAGCGGGGGCCGATCAGCCCCAGCATTTT; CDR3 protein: CASSPRAGADQPQHF
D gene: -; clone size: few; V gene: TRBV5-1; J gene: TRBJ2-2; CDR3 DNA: TGCGCCAGCAGCTTGGAGACGGAAGGCGGGGAGCTGTTTTTT; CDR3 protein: CASSLETEGGELFF
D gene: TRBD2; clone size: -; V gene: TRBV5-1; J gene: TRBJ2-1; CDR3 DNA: TGCGCCAGCAGCTTGGGACTAGCGTTGGGGAATGAGCAGTTCTTC; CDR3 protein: CASSLGLALGNEQFF
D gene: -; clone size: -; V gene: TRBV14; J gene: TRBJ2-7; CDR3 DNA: TGTGCCAGCAGCCAAGGTATCTGGGTTAGGAGGAACCACGAGCAGTACTTC; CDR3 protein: CASSQGIWVRRNHEQYF
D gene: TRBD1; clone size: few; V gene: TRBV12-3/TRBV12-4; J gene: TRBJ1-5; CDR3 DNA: TGTGCCAGCAGTGTGACAGGGAACTTAGAGGGCAATCAGCCCCAGCATTTT; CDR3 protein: CASSVTGNLEGNQPQHF
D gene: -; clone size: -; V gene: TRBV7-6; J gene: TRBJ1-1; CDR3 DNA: TGTGCCAGCAGCTTTTCAGGAAAGAACACTGAAGCTTTCTTT; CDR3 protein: CASSFSGKNTEAFF
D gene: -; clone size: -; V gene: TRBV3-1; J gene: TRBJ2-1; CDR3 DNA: TGTGCCAGCAGCCAAGATGGGTTAACGCTGTACAATGAGCAGTTCTTC; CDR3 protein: CASSQDGLTLYNEQFF
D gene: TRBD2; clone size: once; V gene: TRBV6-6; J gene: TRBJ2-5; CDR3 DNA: TGTGCCAGCAGTTACCGCAGCGTAGCGGGAGGGACCCAGTACTTC; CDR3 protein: CASSYRSVAGGTQYF
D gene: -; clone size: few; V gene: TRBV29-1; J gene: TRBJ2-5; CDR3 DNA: TGCAGCGTTGATACGTGGTCGGTGGGAGAGACCCAGTACTTC; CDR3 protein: CSVDTWSVGETQYF
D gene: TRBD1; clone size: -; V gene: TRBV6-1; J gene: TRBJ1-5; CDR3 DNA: TGTGCCAGCATAATGACAGGGGAGCAGCCCCAGCATTTT; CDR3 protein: CASIMTGEQPQHF
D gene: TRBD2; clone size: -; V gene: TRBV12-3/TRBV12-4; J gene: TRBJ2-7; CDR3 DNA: TGTGCCAGCAGTCCCGAGCGGGAGCCTTACGAGCAGTACTTC; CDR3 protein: CASSPEREPYEQYF
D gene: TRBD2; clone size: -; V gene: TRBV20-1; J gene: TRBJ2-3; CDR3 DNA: TGCAGTGCTAGAAAGTTTGATTCCGGGGGGACAGATACGCAGTATTTT; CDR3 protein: CSARKFDSGGTDTQYF
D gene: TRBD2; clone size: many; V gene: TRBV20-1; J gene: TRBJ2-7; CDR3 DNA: TGCAGTGCTAGAGGAGTAGCGGGGACCTACGAGCAGTACTTC; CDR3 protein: CSARGVAGTYEQYF
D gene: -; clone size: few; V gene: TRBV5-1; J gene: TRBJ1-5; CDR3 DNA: TGCGCCAGCAGCTCGCTGGACAGTCTCTATAGCAATCAGCCCCAGCATTTT; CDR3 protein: CASSSLDSLYSNQPQHF
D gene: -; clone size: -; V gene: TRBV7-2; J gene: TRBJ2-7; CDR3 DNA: TGTGTCAGCAGCTTAGCCCGCGGTCGCGAGCAGTACTTC; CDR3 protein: CVSSLARGREQYF
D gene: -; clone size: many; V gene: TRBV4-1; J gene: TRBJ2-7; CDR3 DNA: TGCGCCAGCAGCCCGTCATCCCAGGGGAGAGGCGAGCAGTACTTC; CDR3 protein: CASSPSSQGRGEQYF
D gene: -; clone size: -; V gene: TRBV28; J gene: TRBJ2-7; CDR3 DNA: TGTGCCAGCAGTTTATCGGCAGGTCAATTCGAGCAGTACTTC; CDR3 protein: CASSLSAGQFEQYF
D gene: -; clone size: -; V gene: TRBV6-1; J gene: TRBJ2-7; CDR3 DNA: TGTGCCAGCAACCTCCGGGGTAACCCCTACGAGCAGTACTTC; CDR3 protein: CASNLRGNPYEQYF
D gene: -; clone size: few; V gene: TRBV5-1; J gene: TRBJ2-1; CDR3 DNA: TGCGCCAGCAGCTTGGACTTAGCGGAGAGCTCCTACAATGAGCAGTTCTTC; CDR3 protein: CASSLDLAESSYNEQFF
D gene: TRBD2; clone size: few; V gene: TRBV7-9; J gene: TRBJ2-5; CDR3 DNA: TGTGCCAGCAGCTTAGGCGGACTAGACCTGGAGACCCAGTACTTC; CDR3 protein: CASSLGGLDLETQYF
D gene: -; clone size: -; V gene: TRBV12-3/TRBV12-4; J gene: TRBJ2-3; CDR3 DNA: TGTGCCAGCAGTTTAATGTCAGATGCGCAGTATTTT; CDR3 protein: CASSLMSDAQYF
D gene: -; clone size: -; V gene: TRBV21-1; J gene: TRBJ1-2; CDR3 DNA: TGTGCCAGCAGCAAAATGGGGGGAATCCAGGACAGGGGATATGGCTACACCTTC; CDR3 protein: CASSKMGGIQDRGYGYTF
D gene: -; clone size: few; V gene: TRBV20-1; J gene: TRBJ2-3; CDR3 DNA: TGCAGTGCTAGTGATCGGGGAGTCGGGACCCTCACAGATACGCAGTATTTT; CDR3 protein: CSASDRGVGTLTDTQYF
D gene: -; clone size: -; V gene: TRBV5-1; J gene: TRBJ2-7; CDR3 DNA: TGCGCCAGCAGCTTGGCCAGCGTCTACTCCTACGAGCAGTACTTC; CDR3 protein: CASSLASVYSYEQYF
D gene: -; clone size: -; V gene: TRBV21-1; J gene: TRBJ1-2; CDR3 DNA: TGTGCCAGCAGCAAAGTGGAAGAGCAGGATGGCTACACCTTC; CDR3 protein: CASSKVEEQDGYTF
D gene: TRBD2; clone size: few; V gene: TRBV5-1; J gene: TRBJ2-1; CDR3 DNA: TGCGCCAGCAGCCCAGGACTAGCGGGACGGGATGAGCAGTTCTTC; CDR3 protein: CASSPGLAGRDEQFF
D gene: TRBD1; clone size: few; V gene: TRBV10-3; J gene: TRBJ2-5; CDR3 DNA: TGTGCCATCATTTTACAGGGGGCTGGGGAGACCCAGTACTTC; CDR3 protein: CAIILQGAGETQYF
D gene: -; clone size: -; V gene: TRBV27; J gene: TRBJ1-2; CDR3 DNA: TGTGCCAGCAGTTTATATCCCCCGACGATGTCTAACTATGGCTACACCTTC; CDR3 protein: CASSLYPPTMSNYGYTF
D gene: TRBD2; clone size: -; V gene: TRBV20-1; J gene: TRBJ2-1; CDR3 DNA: TGCAGTGCTATATCCGGGGGGAGCTCCTGCAATGAGCAGTTCTTC; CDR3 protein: CSAISGGSSCNEQFF
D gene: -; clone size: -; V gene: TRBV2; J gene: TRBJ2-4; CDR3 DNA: TGTGCCAGCACGTCGACAGGCGGCAGGAATAACATTCAGTACTTC; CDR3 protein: CASTSTGGRNNIQYF
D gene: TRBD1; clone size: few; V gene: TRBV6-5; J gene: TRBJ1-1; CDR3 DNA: TGTGCCAGCAGTTACTCGGGACAGGGGATGAACACTGAAGCTTTCTTT; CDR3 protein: CASSYSGQGMNTEAFF
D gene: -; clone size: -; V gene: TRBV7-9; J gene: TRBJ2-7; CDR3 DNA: TGTGCCAGCAGCTCCACCCACACGATGATAGCGGAGTGTTACGAGCAGTACTTC; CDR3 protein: CASSSTHTMIAECYEQYF
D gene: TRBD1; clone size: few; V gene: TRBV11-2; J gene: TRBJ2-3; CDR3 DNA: TGTGCCAGCAGCACCCGGGACAGGGGGGCCTCAGATACGCAGTATTTT; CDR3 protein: CASSTRDRGASDTQYF
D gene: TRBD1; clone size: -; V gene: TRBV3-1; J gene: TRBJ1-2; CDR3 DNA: TGTGCCAGCAGCCAGACGGACAGGGGGCGAGGAGGTGGCTACACCTTC; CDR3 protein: CASSQTDRGRGGGYTF
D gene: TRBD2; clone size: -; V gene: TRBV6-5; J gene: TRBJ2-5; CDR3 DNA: TGTGCCAGGACCTCCAGGCGGCGGGAGCAAGAGACCCAGTACTTC; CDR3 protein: CARTSRRREQETQYF
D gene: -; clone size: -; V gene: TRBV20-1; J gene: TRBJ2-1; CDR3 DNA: TGCAGTGCTAGAGATCGGCCCAGGATAGGGGATGAGCAGTTCTTC; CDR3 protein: CSARDRPRIGDEQFF
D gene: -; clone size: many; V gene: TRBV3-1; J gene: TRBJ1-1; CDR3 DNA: TGTGCCAGCAGTCAAGGGGGTGGCACTGAAGCTTTCTTT; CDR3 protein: CASSQGGGTEAFF
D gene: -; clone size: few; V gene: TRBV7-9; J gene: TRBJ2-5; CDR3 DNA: TGTGCCTTAAACCCTGGGATGGGACACGACGGAGAGACCCAGTACTTC; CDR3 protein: CALNPGMGHDGETQYF
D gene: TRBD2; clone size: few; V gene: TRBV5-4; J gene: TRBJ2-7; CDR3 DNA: TGTGCCAGCACGACTAGCGGACAATACGAGCAGTACTTC; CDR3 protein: CASTTSGQYEQYF
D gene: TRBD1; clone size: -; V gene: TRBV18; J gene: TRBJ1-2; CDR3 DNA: TGTGCCAGCTCACCGCGGGACAGGGACTATGGCTACACCTTC; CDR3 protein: CASSPRDRDYGYTF
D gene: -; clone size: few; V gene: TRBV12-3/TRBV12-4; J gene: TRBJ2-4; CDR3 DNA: TGTGCCAGCAGTTTAGGAGGGGCAGCTATAGCCAAAAACATTCAGTACTTC; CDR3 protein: CASSLGGAAIAKNIQYF
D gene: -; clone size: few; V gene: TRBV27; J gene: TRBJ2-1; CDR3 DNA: TGTGCCAGCACCCGGGACGGAAGGTACGGCGAGCAGTTCTTC; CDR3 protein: CASTRDGRYGEQFF
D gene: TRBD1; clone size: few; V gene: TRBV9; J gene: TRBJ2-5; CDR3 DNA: TGTGCCAGCAGCCCCAGTCCCGGGACAGGTGTGAGAGAGACCCAGTACTTC; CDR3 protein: CASSPSPGTGVRETQYF
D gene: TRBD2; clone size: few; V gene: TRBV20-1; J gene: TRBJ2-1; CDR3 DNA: TGCAGTGCTAGGGCGACTAGCGGGAGGCAGGGTCACCCGTTAGAGCAGTTCTTC; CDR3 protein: CSARATSGRQGHPLEQFF